This T cell receptor beta chain was sequenced during a study of shared clonotypes between healthy human individuals (dated by TCRdb to about 2020). Concerning the study at large: A couple of women and three men aged 18 to 49 years were included in the cohort. Libraries were prepared and TCR repertoires were sequenced by different laboratories using diverse techniques, in order to increase sequencing depth and limit assay-specific biases. Per donor, three plates each were used for CD4 naive and CD4 memory, two for CD8 naive, and one for CD8 memory. Each donor's leukapheresis produced roughly between roughly 0.85 and 9.5 billion PBMCs. The study deeply sequenced blood TCR repertoires of five healthy adults to estimate repertoire size and the extent of clonotype sharing between individuals. Overall results and qualifications from the work: Only blood was sampled, and tissue TCR repertoires likely differ from those in blood. Based on pairwise subsampling, the degree of clonotype sharing among donors was expected to be affected by sequencing depth. Because the study included only a small number of donors, the genetic and exposure-history diversity represented was limited. Rarefaction of sorted-subset datasets indicated incomplete sequencing despite the large sequencing depth. Larger estimated clonotype richness was generally found for naive subsets than for memory subsets. Sharing across a few donors was observed for about 4.8% of naive CD4, over 3% of naive CD8, 2% to 2.5% of memory CD4, and 0.4% of memory CD8 clonotypes. Compared with non-shared clonotypes, the clonotypes found in all four sorted-subset donors had higher generation probabilities.

For the CD8 naive samples, CD45RO-negative cells were positively selected for CCR7, yielding a CD45RA+CCR7+ population from which TemRA cells were excluded. The donors were healthy, HIV-negative adults who had no recently reported acute infections or vaccinations. All donors were Caucasian adults living in Nashville, Tennessee, USA. Blood was collected by leukapheresis, and PBMCs were isolated by Ficoll-Histopaque density gradient centrifugation and then cryopreserved in liquid nitrogen vapor phase. Analytical flow cytometry was used to check the purity and quantity of every magnetically sorted T cell population. Genomic DNA was isolated from every sorted fraction and measured by UV absorbance on a Nanodrop 2000c. Looking up the germline V gene yields CDR1 SGHVS and CDR2 FNYEAQ. Between the V and J ends, shortened by 1 base and 7 bases respectively, the junction contains 8 bases. The CDR3 sequence holds 13 residues, the cysteine and phenylalanine included. The read is trimmed to its CDR3 DNA, 39 bases read in frame from base 1.

Using the deep immunoSEQ assay, TCR CDR3 regions were amplified from genomic DNA by multiplex PCR. Genomic DNA extracted from each cell subset was distributed evenly over all wells of several immunoSEQ 96-well plates, and each plate served as one replicate. For sorted subsets, approximately 200 ng of genomic DNA, equivalent to some 30,000 T cell genomes, went into each replicate PCR. Purified libraries were measured with a Qubit 3.0 fluorometer, size-checked on a Bioanalyzer 2100, and measured again with the KAPA Library Quantification kit. Each immunoSEQ 96-well plate was sequenced on its own single-read 150-cycle Illumina NextSeq 550 flow cell. The published analysis was carried out like this. Because only junctional sequences without quality scores were contained in the immunoSEQ output, filtering matching that applied to full-length reads could not be performed. To assign V/J genes and CDR3, sequences were annotated against IMGT germline references using PyIR, a Python wrapper for IgBLAST v1.9. Reads were filtered out if the reads had weak V/J assignments (E-value above 1e-6), no CDR3, stop codons, out-of-frame junctions, or ambiguous translated residues. V3J clonotypes were defined by identical inferred V gene, J gene, and CDR3 amino acid sequence. To compute the percentage overlap between repertoires, the number of shared unique clonotypes was divided by the size of the smaller repertoire. Three approaches were used to assess repertoire richness: RTK rarefaction, the Chao1 estimator, and Recon v2.1 estimates of unobserved clonotypes. Generation probabilities were computed with OLGA for all TCRbeta clonotypes obtained by the gDNA method from several donors. Imported from immuneACCESS, the table was reduced by TCRdb to in-frame sequences with V and J called. These copies leave out some clones; in studies compared against another copy, an unresolved V gene accounts for under half, and the cause of the remainder is not known. V and J calls and clone size come straight from that table; D and trimming were deduced from the DNA. Counted in this sample were about 800,000 clones; about 97% of them appeared once. The ten largest clones represent less than 0.25% of the sample.

To note about this clone: The antigen this receptor binds is unknown. Per-nucleotide qualities are absent, and no much larger clonotype sits a single base away.

The chain is encoded by TRBV7-6 joined to TRBJ2-1, with no confidently assigned D gene. This TCR was recovered from a man between 25 and 39 years old in good health. Input material: naive CD8+ T cells sorted from blood. What the cell subset or site label conveys for this sample: CD45RA+CCR7+. The sequence in DNA is TGTGCCAGCAGCTTAGGACCCGGGAATGAGCAGTTCTTC. Its translation is CASSLGPGNEQFF.